This is a list of T cell receptor beta chains from one sample in a study of long-term antiretroviral therapy in people with HIV. The assay was immunoSEQ multiplex PCR, and TCRdb's table has in-frame clones only and misses some. The sample lists 20,000 to 25,000 clones, around nine tenths seen once, with 6.5% to 8.5% in the top ten. The sample here was unsorted PBMCs, taken 0.2 years before starting antiretroviral therapy. The receptors were gathered from a man between 18 and 35 years old with HIV. CDR3s include the opening cysteine and the closing phenylalanine or tryptophan. A D gene is named only where the DNA matches it firmly. Clone size is given for some rows only: seen once, a few or many times, or a class if the clone is expanded.

clone_size,j_call,d_call,v_call,cdr3_aa,cdr3_nt
NA,TRBJ1-2,NA,TRBV28,CASSMTVLLGYTF,TGTGCCAGCAGTATGACAGTGCTACTGGGCTACACCTTC
NA,TRBJ1-1,NA,TRBV15,CATSRVATEAFF,TGTGCCACCAGCAGAGTGGCCACTGAAGCTTTCTTT
NA,TRBJ1-6,NA,TRBV28,CASSWDSPLHF,TGTGCCAGCAGTTGGGATTCACCCCTCCACTTT
NA,TRBJ2-7,TRBD1,TRBV14,CASSHSRGFREQYF,TGTGCCAGCAGCCACTCCAGGGGGTTCAGGGAGCAGTACTTC
medium-sized,TRBJ2-3,NA,TRBV7-3,CASSLTGFADTQYF,TGTGCCAGCAGCTTAACAGGGTTCGCAGATACGCAGTATTTT
NA,TRBJ2-7,NA,TRBV6-1,CASSEPDSLPLYEQYF,TGTGCCAGCAGTGAACCGGACAGTTTGCCCCTCTACGAGCAGTACTTC
few,TRBJ1-2,NA,TRBV6-5,CASSYSGNGYTF,TGTGCCAGCAGTTACTCAGGGAATGGCTACACCTTC
NA,TRBJ1-1,NA,TRBV6-6,CASIQAGAVRAEAFF,TGTGCCAGCATCCAGGCCGGGGCAGTTAGGGCTGAAGCTTTCTTT
few,TRBJ1-2,NA,TRBV19,CASSDFYGYTF,TGTGCCAGTAGTGACTTCTATGGCTACACCTTC
NA,TRBJ2-5,NA,TRBV5-5,CASTRDFRETQYF,TGTGCCAGCACCCGAGACTTCCGAGAGACCCAGTACTTC
NA,TRBJ1-5,NA,TRBV4-3,CASSKGGNQPQHF,TGCGCCAGCAGCAAGGGGGGCAATCAGCCCCAGCATTTT
NA,TRBJ2-5,NA,TRBV4-1,CASSQDPAAYRGETQYF,TGCGCCAGCAGCCAAGACCCAGCTGCTTATAGAGGAGAGACCCAGTACTTC
NA,TRBJ2-1,TRBD1,TRBV18,CASSRDRVGDEQFF,TGTGCCAGCTCACGGGACAGGGTTGGTGATGAGCAGTTCTTC
NA,TRBJ1-4,TRBD1,TRBV4-2,CASSQITTGRTNEKLFF,TGTGCCAGCAGCCAGATCACGACAGGGAGGACTAATGAAAAACTGTTTTTT
few,TRBJ2-7,NA,TRBV2,CASKVGYEQYF,TGTGCCAGCAAGGTGGGCTACGAGCAGTACTTC